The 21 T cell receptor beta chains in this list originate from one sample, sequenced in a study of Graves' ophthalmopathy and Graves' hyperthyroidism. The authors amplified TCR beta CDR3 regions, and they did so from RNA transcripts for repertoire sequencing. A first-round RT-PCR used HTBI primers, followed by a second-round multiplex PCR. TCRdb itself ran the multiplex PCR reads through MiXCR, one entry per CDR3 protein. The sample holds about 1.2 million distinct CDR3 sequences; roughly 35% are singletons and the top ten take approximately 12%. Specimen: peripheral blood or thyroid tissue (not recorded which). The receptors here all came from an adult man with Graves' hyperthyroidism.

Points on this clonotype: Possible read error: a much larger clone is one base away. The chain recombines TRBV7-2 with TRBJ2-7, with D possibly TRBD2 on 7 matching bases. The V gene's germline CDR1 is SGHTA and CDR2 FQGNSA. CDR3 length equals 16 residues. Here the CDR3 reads CASSLVGGERSYERYF. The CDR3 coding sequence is TGTGCCAGCAGCTTAGTAGGGGGGGAACGGAGTTACGAGCGGTACTTC.

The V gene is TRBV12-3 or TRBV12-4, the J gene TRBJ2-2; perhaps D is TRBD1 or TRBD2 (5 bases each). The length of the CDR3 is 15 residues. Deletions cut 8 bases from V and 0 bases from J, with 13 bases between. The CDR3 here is CASSGRRTNTGELFF. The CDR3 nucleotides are TGTGCCAGCTCGGGGCGACGCACGAACACCGGGGAGCTGTTTTTT.

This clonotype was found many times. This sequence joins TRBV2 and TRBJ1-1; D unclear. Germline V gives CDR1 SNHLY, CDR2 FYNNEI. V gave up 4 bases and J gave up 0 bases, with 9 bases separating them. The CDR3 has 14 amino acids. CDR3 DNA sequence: TGTGCCAGCAGTGGTCAATCTATGAACACTGAAGCTTTCTTT. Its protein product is CASSGQSMNTEAFF.

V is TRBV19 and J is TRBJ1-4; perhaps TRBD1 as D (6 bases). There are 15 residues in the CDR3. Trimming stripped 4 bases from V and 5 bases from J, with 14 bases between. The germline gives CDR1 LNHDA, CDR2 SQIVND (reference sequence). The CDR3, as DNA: TGTGCCAGTAGTACCGCGGGACACTTGAATGAAAAACTGTTTTTT. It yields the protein CASSTAGHLNEKLFF.

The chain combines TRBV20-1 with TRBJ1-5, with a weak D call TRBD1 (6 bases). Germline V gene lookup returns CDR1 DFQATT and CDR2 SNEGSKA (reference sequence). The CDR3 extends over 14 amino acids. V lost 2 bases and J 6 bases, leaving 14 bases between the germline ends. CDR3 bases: TGCAGTGCTAGAATACGGGCAGGGGCTCAGCCCCAGCATTTT. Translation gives CSARIRAGAQPQHF.

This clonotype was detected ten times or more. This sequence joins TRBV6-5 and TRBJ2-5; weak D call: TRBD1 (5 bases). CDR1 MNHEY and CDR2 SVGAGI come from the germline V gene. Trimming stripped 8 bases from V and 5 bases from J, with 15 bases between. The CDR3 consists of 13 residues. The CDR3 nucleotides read TGTGCCAGCCCGCAGGGAAGTGAGGAGACCCAGTACTTC. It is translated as CASPQGSEETQYF.

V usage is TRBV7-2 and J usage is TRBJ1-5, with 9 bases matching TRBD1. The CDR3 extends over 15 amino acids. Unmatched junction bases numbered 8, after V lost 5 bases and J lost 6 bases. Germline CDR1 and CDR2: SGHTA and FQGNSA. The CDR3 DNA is TGTGCCAGCAGCAACCGGGACAGGGTTCGTCAGCCCCAGCATTTT. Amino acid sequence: CASSNRDRVRQPQHF.

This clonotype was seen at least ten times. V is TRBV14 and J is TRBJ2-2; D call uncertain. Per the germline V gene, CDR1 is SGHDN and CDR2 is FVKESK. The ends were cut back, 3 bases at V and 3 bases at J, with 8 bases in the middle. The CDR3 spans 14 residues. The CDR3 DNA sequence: TGTGCCAGCAGCCAGAGACAAGACACCGGGGAGCTGTTTTTT. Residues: CASSQRQDTGELFF. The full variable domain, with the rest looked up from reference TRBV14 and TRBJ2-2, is EAGVTQFPSHSVIEKGQTVTLRCDPISGHDNLYWYRRVMGKEIKFLLHFVKESKQDESGMPNNRFLAERTGGTYSTLKVQPAELEDSGVYFCASSQRQDTGELFFGEGSRLTVL.

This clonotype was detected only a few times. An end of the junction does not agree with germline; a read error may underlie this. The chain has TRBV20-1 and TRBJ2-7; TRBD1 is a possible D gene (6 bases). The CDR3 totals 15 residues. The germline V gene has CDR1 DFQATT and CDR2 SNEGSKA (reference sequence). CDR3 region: CSAPGTRKRPKEHYF. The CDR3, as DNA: TGCAGTGCTCCTGGGACACGAAAACGACCTAAGGAGCACTACTTC.

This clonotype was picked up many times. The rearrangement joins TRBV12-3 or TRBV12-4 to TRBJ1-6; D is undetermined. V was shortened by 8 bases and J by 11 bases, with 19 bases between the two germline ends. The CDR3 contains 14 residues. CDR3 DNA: TGTGCCAGCGGGAACCGGGGTCTCGGGCCACCCCTCCACTTT. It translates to CASGNRGLGPPLHF.

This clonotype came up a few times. The CDR3 DNA sequence: TGTGCCAGCAGTTACCGCCAGAATGCTAACTATGGCTACACCTTC. This codes for CASSYRQNANYGYTF. V gene TRBV2 combines with J gene TRBJ1-2; D call uncertain. Trimming removed 5 bases at V and 0 bases at J, with 13 bases between. This CDR3 is built from 15 residues. The germline V gene has CDR1 SNHLY and CDR2 FYNNEI.

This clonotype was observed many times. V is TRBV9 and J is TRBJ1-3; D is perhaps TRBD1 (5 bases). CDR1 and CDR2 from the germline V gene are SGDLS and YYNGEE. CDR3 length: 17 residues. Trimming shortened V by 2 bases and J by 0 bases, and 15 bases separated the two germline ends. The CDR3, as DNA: TGTGCCAGCAGCGTGGGAAGGGGAGTTCTCTCTGGAAACACCATATATTTT. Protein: CASSVGRGVLSGNTIYF.

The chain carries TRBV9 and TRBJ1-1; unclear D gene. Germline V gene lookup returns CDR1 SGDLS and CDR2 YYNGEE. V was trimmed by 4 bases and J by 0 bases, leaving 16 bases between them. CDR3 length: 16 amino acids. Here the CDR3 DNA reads TGTGCCAGCAGCCCGGACCGGGCAGTTATGAACACTGAAGCTTTCTTT. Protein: CASSPDRAVMNTEAFF.

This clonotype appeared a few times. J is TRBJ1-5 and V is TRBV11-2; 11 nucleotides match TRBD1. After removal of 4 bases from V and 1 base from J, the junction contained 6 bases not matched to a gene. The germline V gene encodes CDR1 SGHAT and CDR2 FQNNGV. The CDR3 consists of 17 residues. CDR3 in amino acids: CASSSPGTGGSNQPQHF. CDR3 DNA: TGTGCCAGCAGCTCCCCCGGGACAGGGGGAAGCAATCAGCCCCAGCATTTT. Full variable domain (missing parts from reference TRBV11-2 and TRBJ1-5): EAGVAQSPRYKIIEKRQSVAFWCNPISGHATLYWYQQILGQGPKLLIQFQNNGVVDDSQLPKDRFSAERLKGVDSTLKIQPAKLEDSAVYLCASSSPGTGGSNQPQHFGDGTRLSIL.

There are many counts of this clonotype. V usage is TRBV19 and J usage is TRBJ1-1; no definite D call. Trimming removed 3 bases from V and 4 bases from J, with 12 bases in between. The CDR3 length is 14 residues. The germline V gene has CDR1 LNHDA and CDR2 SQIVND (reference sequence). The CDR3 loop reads CASSMGWLGTEAFF. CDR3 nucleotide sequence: TGTGCCAGTAGTATGGGGTGGCTGGGCACTGAAGCTTTCTTT. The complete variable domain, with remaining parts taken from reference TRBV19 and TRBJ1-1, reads DGGITQSPKYLFRKEGQNVTLSCEQNLNHDAMYWYRQDPGQGLRLIYYSQIVNDFQKGDIAEGYSVSREKKESFPLTVTSAQKNPTAFYLCASSMGWLGTEAFFGQGTRLTVV.

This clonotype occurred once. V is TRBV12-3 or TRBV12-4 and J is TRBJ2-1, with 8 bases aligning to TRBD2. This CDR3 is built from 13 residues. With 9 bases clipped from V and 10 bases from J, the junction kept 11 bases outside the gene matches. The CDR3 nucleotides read TGTGCCAGTCGGAACGGGGGGGCCGTGGAGCAGTTCTTC. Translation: CASRNGGAVEQFF.

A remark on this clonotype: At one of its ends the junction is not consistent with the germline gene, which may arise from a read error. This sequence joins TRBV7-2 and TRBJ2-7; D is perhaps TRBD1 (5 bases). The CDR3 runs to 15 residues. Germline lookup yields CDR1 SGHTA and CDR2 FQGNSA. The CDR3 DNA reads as TGTGCCAGCAGCTTAGGAGCAGGGCTCTCCTGCGAGCAGTACTTC. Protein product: CASSLGAGLSCEQYF.

CDR3 in DNA: TGTGCCACCAGGGCTAACCTCAACTATGGCTACACCTTC. Translated: CATRANLNYGYTF. The chain recombines TRBV2 with TRBJ1-2, with a possible D match to TRBD1 (5 bases). Germline lookup yields CDR1 SNHLY and CDR2 FYNNEI. This CDR3 contains 13 residues. Trimming removed 10 bases at V and 2 bases at J, with 14 bases between.

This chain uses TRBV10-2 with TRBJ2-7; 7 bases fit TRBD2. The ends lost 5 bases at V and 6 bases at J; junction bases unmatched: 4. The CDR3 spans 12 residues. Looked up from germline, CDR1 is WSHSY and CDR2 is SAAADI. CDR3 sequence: CASSWRGSEQYF. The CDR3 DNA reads TGCGCCAGCAGTTGGCGGGGGAGCGAGCAGTACTTC.

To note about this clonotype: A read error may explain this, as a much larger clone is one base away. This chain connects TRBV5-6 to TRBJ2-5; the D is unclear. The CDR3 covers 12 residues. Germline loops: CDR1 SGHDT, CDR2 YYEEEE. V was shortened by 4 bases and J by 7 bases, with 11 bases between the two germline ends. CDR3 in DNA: TGTGCCAGCAGCCGGCTTCTTGGGACCCAGTACTTC. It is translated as CASSRLLGTQYF.

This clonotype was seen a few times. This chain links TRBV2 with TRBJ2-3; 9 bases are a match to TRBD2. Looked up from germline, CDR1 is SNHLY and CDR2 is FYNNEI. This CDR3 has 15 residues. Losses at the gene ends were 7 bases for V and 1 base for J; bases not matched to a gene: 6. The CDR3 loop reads CASIALAGGTDTQYF. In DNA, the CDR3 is TGTGCCAGCATAGCGTTAGCGGGGGGCACAGATACGCAGTATTTT.